This entry lists 5 T cell receptor beta chains sequenced from one sample in a study of cytomegalovirus exposure and HLA in healthy donors. Primers: 60 Vbeta forward and 13 Jbeta reverse. Using immunoSEQ multiplex PCR, the repertoire was profiled, and TCRdb retains in-frame clones only, with some absent. The table has under 200,000 clones, 70% to 90% seen once. Sequenced input: PBMCs. These receptors originate from a woman in her twenties or thirties in good health and CMV-seronegative.

This chain connects TRBV6-5 to TRBJ2-5; 12 nucleotides line up with TRBD2. The CDR3 is made up of 15 amino acids. V lost 6 bases, J lost 2 bases, and 4 bases stayed unmatched. Germline CDR1 MNHEY, CDR2 SVGAGI. DNA for the CDR3: TGTGCCAGCAGCCCCGGACTAGCGGGACAAGAGACCCAGTACTTC. Amino acid sequence: CASSPGLAGQETQYF.

The sample holds one count of this clone. The genes are TRBV6-4 and TRBJ2-3, with D maybe TRBD2 (6 bases). This CDR3 is 17 amino acids long. Germline V CDR1 and CDR2: MRHNA, SNTAGT. The V and J ends lost 2 bases and 1 base respectively, with 16 bases between them. CDR3 residues: CASSDADGWRGTDTQYF. CDR3 nucleotide sequence: TGTGCCAGCAGTGACGCTGACGGTTGGAGGGGCACAGATACGCAGTATTTT.

This clone turned up a few times. V gene TRBV5-4 combines with J gene TRBJ2-7, with TRBD2 as a possible D gene (5 bases). Per germline, CDR1 SGHNT and CDR2 YYREEE (reference sequence). The V end was cut by 4 bases, the J end by 0 bases, with 14 bases between. This CDR3 comprises 15 residues. In nucleotides, the CDR3 is TGTGCCAGCAGCGCAGGAGGAGGAAGCTCCTACGAGCAGTACTTC. Encoded protein: CASSAGGGSSYEQYF.

The genes are TRBV27 and TRBJ2-1; 9 bases align to TRBD1. Germline-derived CDR1 and CDR2 are MNHEY and SMNVEV (reference sequence). There are 16 residues in the CDR3. Trimming removed 3 bases from V and 3 bases from J; junction bases left unmatched: 6. The CDR3 coding sequence is TGTGCCAGCAGTTTTGGAGGACAGGGGCGCTACAATGAGCAGTTCTTC. It codes for CASSFGGQGRYNEQFF.

The genes are TRBV6-1 and TRBJ1-2, with D maybe TRBD1 (5 bases). This CDR3 contains 15 residues. Trimming took 7 bases from V and 1 from J, leaving 16 bases between them. CDR1 MNHNS and CDR2 SASEGT come from the germline V gene. CDR3 in amino acids: CASTRVAGLNYGYTF. The CDR3 DNA is TGTGCCAGCACCCGAGTCGCAGGGCTTAACTATGGCTACACCTTC.